Below are 30 T cell receptor beta chains sequenced from a single sample in a study of OX40 agonist ivuxolimab in advanced cancers. Clones were sequenced by immunoSEQ multiplex PCR, and TCRdb holds only the in-frame ones, with some missing. The table includes tens of thousands of clones, 75% to 85% detected once. This sample comprised CD4+ or CD8+ T cells sorted from blood, obtained in a trial of the OX40 agonist ivuxolimab. Receptors originate from an adult with an advanced solid tumor such as melanoma, head and neck, liver or kidney cancer.

This clone was recorded once. The rearrangement links TRBV11-3 to TRBJ2-7; 10 bases are a match to TRBD1. The trim removed 5 bases at V and 5 bases at J, leaving 9 bases unmatched. The CDR3 is 15 residues long. Germline V lookup: CDR1 SGHNT, CDR2 YENEEA. As DNA, the CDR3 is TGTGCCAGCAGCCCAGGGACAGGGGAGGGGGACGAGCAGTACTTC. It yields the protein CASSPGTGEGDEQYF. Complete variable domain (other parts from reference TRBV11-3 and TRBJ2-7): EAGVVQSPRYKIIEKKQPVAFWCNPISGHNTLYWYLQNLGQGPELLIRYENEEAVDDSQLPKDRFSAERLKGVDSTLKIQPAELGDSAVYLCASSPGTGEGDEQYFGPGTRLTVT.

This chain uses TRBV19 with TRBJ1-5; a weak D match, TRBD1 (6 bases). The CDR3 length is 16 residues. The germline V gene has CDR1 LNHDA and CDR2 SQIVND (reference sequence). V dropped 7 bases and J dropped 0 bases, with 16 bases sitting between them. The CDR3 reads CASKTGEEVSNQPQHF. In nucleotides, the CDR3 is TGTGCCAGTAAGACAGGTGAGGAGGTTAGCAATCAGCCCCAGCATTTT.

The chain is built from TRBV11-2 and TRBJ1-5; D is perhaps TRBD1 (6 bases). Germline-derived CDR1 and CDR2 are SGHAT and FQNNGV. The V end lost 5 bases, the J end lost 1 base, and 9 bases lay between the germline ends. The length of the CDR3 is 14 residues. CDR3 sequence reads: CASSKDRSNQPQHF. DNA of the CDR3: TGTGCCAGCAGCAAAGACAGGAGCAATCAGCCCCAGCATTTT.

The rearrangement joins TRBV5-1 to TRBJ2-2; the match to TRBD2 covers 9 bases. CDR1 and CDR2 from the germline V gene are SGHRS and YFSETQ. The length of the CDR3 is 17 residues. V lost 5 bases and J lost 2; bases outside the gene matches: 10. This CDR3 reads CASRGGAGGRNTGELFF. In DNA form, the CDR3 reads TGCGCCAGCAGGGGAGGAGCGGGAGGCCGAAACACCGGGGAGCTGTTTTTT.

V usage is TRBV11-2 and J usage is TRBJ2-7; D may match TRBD1 or TRBD2 (5 bases each). V gave up 4 bases and J gave up 2 bases, with 12 bases separating them. This CDR3 region has 14 residues. CDR1 is SGHAT, CDR2 FQNNGV, per germline. The CDR3 spells CASSYGVGAYEQYF. CDR3 sequence (DNA): TGTGCCAGCAGCTATGGGGTGGGGGCCTACGAGCAGTACTTC.

This clone appeared a few times. The V call is TRBV2, the J call TRBJ1-1; TRBD1 agrees at 7 bases. The germline V gene has CDR1 SNHLY and CDR2 FYNNEI. The ends lost 4 bases at V and 0 bases at J; junction bases unmatched: 2. CDR3 length equals 14 residues. CDR3 sequence reads: CASSADRVNTEAFF. CDR3 in DNA: TGTGCCAGCAGTGCCGACAGGGTGAACACTGAAGCTTTCTTT.

This rearrangement joins TRBV6-6 to TRBJ1-5; possibly TRBD1 for D (5 bases). Per the germline V gene, CDR1 is MNHNY and CDR2 is SVGAGI (reference sequence). The CDR3 spans 15 residues. V was shortened by 5 bases and J by 4 bases, with 15 bases between the two germline ends. CDR3 DNA: TGTGCCAGCAGTGGTTGGGGGGACGGGAATCAGCCCCAGCATTTT. It is translated as CASSGWGDGNQPQHF.

The chain is built from TRBV7-6 and TRBJ1-3; D gene uncertain. Germline CDR1 and CDR2: SGHVS and FNYEAQ. V shed 4 bases and J shed 3 bases, with 22 bases lying between them. CDR3 length: 18 residues. The CDR3 here is CASSSAGRRFSFGNTIYF. CDR3 bases: TGTGCCAGCAGCTCAGCCGGGAGAAGGTTTTCGTTTGGAAACACCATATATTTT.

In its sample, this clone was seen once. The chain employs TRBV11-2 and TRBJ2-3, with TRBD2 matching 12 bases. This CDR3 contains 19 residues. Germline lookup yields CDR1 SGHAT and CDR2 FQNNGV. J was trimmed by 4 bases and V by 7 bases; bases with no gene match: 18. CDR3 in amino acids: CASTPVLAGGPLGADTQYF. The DNA of the CDR3 is TGTGCCAGCACCCCAGTGCTAGCGGGAGGGCCCTTAGGTGCAGATACGCAGTATTTT.

This chain links TRBV30 with TRBJ1-1, with D tentatively TRBD1 (6 bases). Germline-derived CDR1 and CDR2 are GTSNPN and SVGIG (reference sequence). With 3 bases removed from V and 5 bases from J, the gap between germline ends came to 19 bases. CDR3 length: 15 residues. In nucleotides, the CDR3 is TGTGCCTGGAGCCCTCCAAAGGGGGTATGGACTGAAGCTTTCTTT. Translated: CAWSPPKGVWTEAFF.

J is TRBJ1-2 and V is TRBV25-1; the D gene is possibly TRBD1 (6 bases). V lost 4 bases to trimming and J lost 5 bases, with 17 bases between them. The CDR3 has 15 residues. CDR1 and CDR2 from the germline V gene are MGHDK and SYGVNS. The CDR3 loop reads CASSARFQGLYGYTF. The CDR3, as DNA: TGTGCCAGCAGTGCGCGATTTCAGGGGCTGTATGGCTACACCTTC.

V usage is TRBV5-1 and J usage is TRBJ1-3; TRBD1 agrees at 8 bases. V dropped 0 bases and J dropped 6; count of bases not matched to a gene: 5. Germline values: CDR1 SGHRS, CDR2 YFSETQ. This CDR3 comprises 15 residues. CDR3 protein: CASSLAGQGANTIYF. The CDR3 DNA follows: TGCGCCAGCAGCTTGGCCGGACAGGGCGCAAACACCATATATTTT.

V usage is TRBV5-1 and J usage is TRBJ2-5; D possibly corresponds to TRBD1 (6 bases). CDR3 size: 14 residues. Trimming pared 4 bases from V and 3 bases from J, leaving 13 bases between. Per the germline V gene, CDR1 is SGHRS and CDR2 is YFSETQ. The CDR3 nucleotides read TGCGCCAGCAGCCCTGGGGCAGGGGAAGAGACCCAGTACTTC. As protein: CASSPGAGEETQYF.

This clone was picked up one time. The rearrangement joins TRBV15 to TRBJ2-7; 9 positions agree with TRBD2. This CDR3 is 15 amino acids long. From germline, CDR1 is LNHNV and CDR2 YYDKDF (reference sequence). V shed 3 bases and J 5 bases; nucleotides not matched to a gene: 8. CDR3 region: CATSSPGLASNEQYF. CDR3 sequence (DNA): TGTGCCACCAGCAGTCCTGGACTAGCGTCCAACGAGCAGTACTTC.

CDR3 sequence: CASSGRGGRAKEDTQYF. The CDR3, as DNA: TGTGCCAGCAGTGGGAGGGGCGGGAGGGCCAAGGAAGATACGCAGTATTTT. The chain combines TRBV2 with TRBJ2-3, with 9 bases matching TRBD2. With V trimmed by 4 bases and J by 5 bases, 13 bases remained unmatched. Germline CDR1 and CDR2: SNHLY and FYNNEI. This CDR3 has 17 amino acids.

This clone appeared once. This chain connects TRBV7-8 to TRBJ2-3, with a possible D match to TRBD2 (5 bases). The CDR3 spans 17 residues. Trimming removed 4 bases from V and 2 bases from J, with 19 bases in between. The germline CDR1 and CDR2 sequences are SGHVS and FQNEAQ. CDR3 in DNA: TGTGCCAGCAGCTCGGAACTAGGAGGAACGTACACAGATACGCAGTATTTT. Its protein product is CASSSELGGTYTDTQYF.

The V call is TRBV28, the J call TRBJ1-4, with D hard to call. Trimming removed 2 bases from V and 8 bases from J, with 12 bases in between. Germline-derived CDR1 and CDR2 are MDHEN and SYDVKM. The CDR3 has 14 amino acids. This CDR3 is CASSLGQRFEKLFF. CDR3 DNA: TGTGCCAGCAGTTTAGGTCAGCGGTTCGAAAAACTGTTTTTT.

The chain is built from TRBV6-5 and TRBJ1-3; D gene ambiguous. Trimming stripped 4 bases from V and 3 bases from J, with 10 bases between. This CDR3 region has 14 residues. Germline CDR1 is MNHEY and CDR2 is SVGAGI. In DNA, the CDR3 is TGTGCCAGCAGTTTCAGGTCTGGTGGAAACACCATATATTTT. This encodes CASSFRSGGNTIYF.

The chain joins TRBV7-2 to TRBJ1-2, with TRBD1 matching over 8 bases. Germline CDR1 reads SGHTA; CDR2 reads FQGNSA. This CDR3 contains 16 residues. The V and J ends lost 1 base and 7 bases, in that order; junction bases with no gene match: 11. The CDR3 DNA reads as TGTGCCAGCAGCTTAGGGCAGGGGGCGCGTTCTAGTGGCTACACCTTC. Protein product: CASSLGQGARSSGYTF. Using reference TRBV7-2 and TRBJ1-2 for the parts outside the CDR3, the full variable domain is GAGVSQSPSNKVTEKGKDVELRCDPISGHTALYWYRQSLGQGLEFLIYFQGNSAPDKSGLPSDRFSAERTGGSVSTLTIQRTQQEDSAVYLCASSLGQGARSSGYTFGSGTRLTVV.

The genes are TRBV5-6 and TRBJ1-4; D gene ambiguous. Germline lookup yields CDR1 SGHDT and CDR2 YYEEEE. The germline V and J ends were trimmed by 0 bases and 8 bases, with 11 bases remaining between them. This CDR3 is 14 amino acids long. The CDR3 loop is CASSLGGIGEKLFF. Written as DNA, the CDR3 is TGTGCCAGCAGCTTGGGAGGAATCGGGGAAAAACTGTTTTTT.

The chain has TRBV6-1 and TRBJ1-1, with a tentative D call TRBD1 (5 bases). The germline V gene has CDR1 MNHNS and CDR2 SASEGT. V lost 4 bases to trimming and J lost 3 bases, with 9 bases between them. This CDR3 spans 13 amino acids. The CDR3 spells CASSVPGDTEAFF. CDR3 nucleotide sequence: TGTGCCAGCAGTGTCCCGGGGGACACTGAAGCTTTCTTT.

A few counts support this clone. The V and J genes are TRBV18 and TRBJ2-1, with 10 positions matching TRBD2. Germline-derived CDR1 and CDR2 are KGHSH and LQKENI. The CDR3 runs to 17 residues. V lost 2 bases to trimming and J lost 3 bases; unmatched junction nucleotides: 7. The CDR3 sequence is CASSPIKREGRYNEQFF. In nucleotides, the CDR3 is TGTGCCAGCTCACCAATTAAGCGGGAGGGCCGCTACAATGAGCAGTTCTTC.

This sequence joins TRBV18 and TRBJ1-6; unclear D gene. The germline V gene encodes CDR1 KGHSH and CDR2 LQKENI. The CDR3 has 14 residues. Trimming removed 3 bases from V and 9 bases from J, with 12 bases in between. CDR3 nucleotide sequence: TGTGCCAGCTCACCGTCGGGCCGAAGTTCACCCCTCCACTTT. Translation: CASSPSGRSSPLHF.

CDR3 DNA: TGTGCCAGCAGTGAAGCGGGGACAGGGGCTAATGAAAAACTGTTTTTT. It yields the protein CASSEAGTGANEKLFF. The chain uses TRBV2 and TRBJ1-4; TRBD1 agrees at 10 bases. The CDR3 covers 16 residues. The germline V gene has CDR1 SNHLY and CDR2 FYNNEI. The V gene end was trimmed by 0 bases and the J gene end by 3 bases; junction bases not matched to a gene: 1. The variable domain in full, with the rest retrieved from reference TRBV2 and TRBJ1-4, is EPEVTQTPSHQVTQMGQEVILRCVPISNHLYFYWYRQILGQKVEFLVSFYNNEISEKSEIFDDQFSVERPDGSNFTLKIRSTKLEDSAMYFCASSEAGTGANEKLFFGSGTQLSVL.

The chain is built from TRBV5-1 and TRBJ1-4, with D possibly matching TRBD1 (6 bases). Germline CDR1 and CDR2: SGHRS and YFSETQ. Trimming took 2 bases from V and 6 from J, leaving 11 bases between them. This CDR3 is 14 amino acids long. The CDR3 sequence: CASSFAGADEKLFF. DNA for the CDR3: TGCGCCAGCAGCTTCGCAGGGGCGGATGAAAAACTGTTTTTT.

The chain links TRBV19 to TRBJ1-5; TRBD1 is a possible D gene (6 bases). V lost 3 bases to trimming and J lost 7 bases, with 16 bases between them. The CDR3 runs to 15 residues. CDR1 LNHDA and CDR2 SQIVND come from the germline V gene (reference sequence). The DNA for the CDR3 is TGTGCCAGTAGTATTGCGCAGGGGCGGCGACAGCCCCAGCATTTT. Its translation is CASSIAQGRRQPQHF.

This chain uses TRBV19 with TRBJ1-1; 8 bases fit TRBD1. V was clipped by 6 bases and J by 4 bases; unmatched bases: 7. The CDR3 spans 14 residues. Germline lookup yields CDR1 LNHDA and CDR2 SQIVND (reference sequence). In DNA, the CDR3 is TGTGCCAGTAGCCCCAGGGGGCTGGGCACTGAAGCTTTCTTT. Its protein is CASSPRGLGTEAFF.

This clone was observed a few times. The V gene is TRBV18, the J gene TRBJ2-5, with D perhaps TRBD2 (5 bases). In germline, CDR1 is KGHSH, CDR2 LQKENI. The CDR3 is made up of 14 amino acids. V gave up 3 bases and J gave up 5 bases, with 13 bases separating them. CDR3 nucleotides: TGTGCCAGCTCACCCGGGATAGGGTTTGAGACCCAGTACTTC. Protein: CASSPGIGFETQYF.

The chain is built from TRBV11-2 and TRBJ2-2; D is perhaps TRBD1 or TRBD2 (5 bases each). The CDR3 sequence is 15 residues long. The germline V gene has CDR1 SGHAT and CDR2 FQNNGV. The V gene lost 6 bases and the J gene lost 3 bases, with 14 bases spanning the gap. Written as DNA, the CDR3 is TGTGCCAGCAGGAGAGCGAGGGGCGACACCGGGGAGCTGTTTTTT. Translation: CASRRARGDTGELFF. The variable domain in full, with the rest retrieved from reference TRBV11-2 and TRBJ2-2, is EAGVAQSPRYKIIEKRQSVAFWCNPISGHATLYWYQQILGQGPKLLIQFQNNGVVDDSQLPKDRFSAERLKGVDSTLKIQPAKLEDSAVYLCASRRARGDTGELFFGEGSRLTVL.

The genes are TRBV2 and TRBJ2-1; D remains ambiguous. This CDR3 contains 11 residues. Trimming took 2 bases from V and 5 from J, leaving 1 base between them. Germline CDR1 reads SNHLY; CDR2 reads FYNNEI. The CDR3 sequence: CASSEHNEQFF. The CDR3 coding sequence is TGTGCCAGCAGTGAACACAATGAGCAGTTCTTC.